The source of this T cell receptor (beta chain) is a study of Graves' ophthalmopathy and Graves' hyperthyroidism. The study's findings and limits: Blood was where most expanded thyroid clonotypes above 0.001 frequency also turned up. Researchers report that a 13-signature model separated ophthalmopathy from stable hyperthyroidism, posting less than 90% sensitivity and around 80% specificity. Ophthalmopathy progression was predicted by the model at 70.59% sensitivity and approximately 72% specificity.

RNA transcripts were the source from which TCR beta CDR3 regions were amplified. HTBI primers were employed in first-round RT-PCR, then a second-round multiplex PCR followed. Via MiXCR, TCRdb re-called the multiplex PCR reads, giving one row per CDR3 protein. The sample gives roughly 170,000 distinct CDR3 sequences, around 39% of which show up once; 8% to 10% is in the top ten. The CDR3 has 14 amino acids. CDR1 and CDR2 from the germline V gene are MDHEN and SYDVKM. The germline V and J ends were trimmed by 7 bases and 0 bases, with 10 bases remaining between them. Uncontrolled infections, other autoimmune diseases, pregnancy or lactation barred patients from enrollment. This clonotype was recorded at least ten times. Its antigen is not identified.

The chain has TRBV28 and TRBJ2-4; D not certain. Source material: peripheral blood. The receptor comes from a young man with Graves' ophthalmopathy. In DNA form, the CDR3 reads TGTGCCAGCACCCCTCCTTTAGCCAAAAACATTCAGTACTTC. Translated, it gives CASTPPLAKNIQYF.